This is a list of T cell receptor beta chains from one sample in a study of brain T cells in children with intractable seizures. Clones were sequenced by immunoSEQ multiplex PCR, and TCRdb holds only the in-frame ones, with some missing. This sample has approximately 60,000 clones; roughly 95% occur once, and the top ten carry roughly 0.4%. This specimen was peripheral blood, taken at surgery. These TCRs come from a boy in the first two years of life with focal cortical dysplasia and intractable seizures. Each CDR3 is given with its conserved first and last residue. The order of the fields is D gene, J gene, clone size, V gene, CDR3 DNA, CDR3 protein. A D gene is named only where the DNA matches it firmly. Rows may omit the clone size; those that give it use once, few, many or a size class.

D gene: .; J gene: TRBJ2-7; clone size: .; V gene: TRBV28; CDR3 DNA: TGTGCCAGCAGTTTAGGCCCCAGCCCCAGGGGAGCCCCTTACGAGCAGTACTTC; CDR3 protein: CASSLGPSPRGAPYEQYF
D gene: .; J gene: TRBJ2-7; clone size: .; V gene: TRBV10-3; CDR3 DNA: TGTGCCATCACGGCAGGGGAGTCCTACGAGCAGTACTTC; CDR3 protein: CAITAGESYEQYF
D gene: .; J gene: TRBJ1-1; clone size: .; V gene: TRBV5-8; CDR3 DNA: TGTGCCAGCAGCTTCCTGGCGAACACTGAAGCTTTCTTT; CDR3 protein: CASSFLANTEAFF
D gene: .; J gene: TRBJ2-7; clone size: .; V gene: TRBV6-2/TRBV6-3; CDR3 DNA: TGTGCCAGCAGTCTAAGGGCGGTCTCTCTAGGGAGTGAGCAGTACTTC; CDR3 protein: CASSLRAVSLGSEQYF
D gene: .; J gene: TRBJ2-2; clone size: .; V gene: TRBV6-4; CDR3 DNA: TGTGCCAGCAGTGACTCGAGGACGGCTACCGGGGAGCTGTTTTTT; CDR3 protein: CASSDSRTATGELFF
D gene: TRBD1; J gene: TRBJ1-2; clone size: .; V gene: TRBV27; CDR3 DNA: TGTGCCAGCAGTTCAGCACCGACAGGGGGATGGAATGGCTACACCTTC; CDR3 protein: CASSSAPTGGWNGYTF
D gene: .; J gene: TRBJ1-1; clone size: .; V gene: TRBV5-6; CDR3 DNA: TGTGCCAGCAGCTTGGGGCCCATGGTGGGGTTGAACACTGAAGCTTTCTTT; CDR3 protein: CASSLGPMVGLNTEAFF
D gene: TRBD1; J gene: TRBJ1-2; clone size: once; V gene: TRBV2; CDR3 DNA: TGTGCCAGCAGGGACAGGGGGTTGTTAGGTCTGAGCTATGGCTACACCTTC; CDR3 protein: CASRDRGLLGLSYGYTF
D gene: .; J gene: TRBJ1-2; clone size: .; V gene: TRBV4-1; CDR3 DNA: TGCGCCAGCAGCCAACCCCGACGGGGACGAAACTATGGCTACACCTTC; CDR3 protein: CASSQPRRGRNYGYTF
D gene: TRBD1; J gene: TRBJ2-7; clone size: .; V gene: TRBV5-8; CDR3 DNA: TGTGCCAGCAGCCGGACAGGGCCGGGGTACGAGCAGTACTTC; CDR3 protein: CASSRTGPGYEQYF
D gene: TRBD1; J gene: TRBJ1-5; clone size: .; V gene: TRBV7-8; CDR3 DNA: TGTGCCAGCAGCTTTGGGACAGGGGGCACGTATAGCAATCAGCCCCAGCATTTT; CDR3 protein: CASSFGTGGTYSNQPQHF